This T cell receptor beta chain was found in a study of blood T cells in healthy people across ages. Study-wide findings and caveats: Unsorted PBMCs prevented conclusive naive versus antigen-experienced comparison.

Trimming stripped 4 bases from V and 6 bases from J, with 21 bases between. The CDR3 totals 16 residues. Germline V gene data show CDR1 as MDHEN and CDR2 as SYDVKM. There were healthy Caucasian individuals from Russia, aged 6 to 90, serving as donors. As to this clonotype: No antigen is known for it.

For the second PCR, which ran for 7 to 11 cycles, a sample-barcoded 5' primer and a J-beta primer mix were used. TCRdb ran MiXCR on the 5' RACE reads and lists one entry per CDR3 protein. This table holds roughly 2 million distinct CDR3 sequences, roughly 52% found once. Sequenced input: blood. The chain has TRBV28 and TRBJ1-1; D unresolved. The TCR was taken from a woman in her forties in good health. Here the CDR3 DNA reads TGTGCCAGCAGTTCCGACCTCCGGCAAATGAGGGCTGAAGCTTTCTTT. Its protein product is CASSSDLRQMRAEAFF.